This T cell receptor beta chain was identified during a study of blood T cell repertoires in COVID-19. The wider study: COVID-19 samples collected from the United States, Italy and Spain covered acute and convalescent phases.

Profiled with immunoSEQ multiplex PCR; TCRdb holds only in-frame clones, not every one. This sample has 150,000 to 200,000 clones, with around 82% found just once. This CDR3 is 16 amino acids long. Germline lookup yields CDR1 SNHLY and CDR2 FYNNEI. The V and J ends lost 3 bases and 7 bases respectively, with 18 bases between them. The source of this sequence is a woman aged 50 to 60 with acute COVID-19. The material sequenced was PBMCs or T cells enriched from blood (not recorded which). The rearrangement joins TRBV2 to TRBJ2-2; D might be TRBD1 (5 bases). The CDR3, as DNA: TGTGCCAGCAGTGATAGGCAGGGAAGGTCTGGCGGGGAGCTGTTTTTT. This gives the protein CASSDRQGRSGGELFF.